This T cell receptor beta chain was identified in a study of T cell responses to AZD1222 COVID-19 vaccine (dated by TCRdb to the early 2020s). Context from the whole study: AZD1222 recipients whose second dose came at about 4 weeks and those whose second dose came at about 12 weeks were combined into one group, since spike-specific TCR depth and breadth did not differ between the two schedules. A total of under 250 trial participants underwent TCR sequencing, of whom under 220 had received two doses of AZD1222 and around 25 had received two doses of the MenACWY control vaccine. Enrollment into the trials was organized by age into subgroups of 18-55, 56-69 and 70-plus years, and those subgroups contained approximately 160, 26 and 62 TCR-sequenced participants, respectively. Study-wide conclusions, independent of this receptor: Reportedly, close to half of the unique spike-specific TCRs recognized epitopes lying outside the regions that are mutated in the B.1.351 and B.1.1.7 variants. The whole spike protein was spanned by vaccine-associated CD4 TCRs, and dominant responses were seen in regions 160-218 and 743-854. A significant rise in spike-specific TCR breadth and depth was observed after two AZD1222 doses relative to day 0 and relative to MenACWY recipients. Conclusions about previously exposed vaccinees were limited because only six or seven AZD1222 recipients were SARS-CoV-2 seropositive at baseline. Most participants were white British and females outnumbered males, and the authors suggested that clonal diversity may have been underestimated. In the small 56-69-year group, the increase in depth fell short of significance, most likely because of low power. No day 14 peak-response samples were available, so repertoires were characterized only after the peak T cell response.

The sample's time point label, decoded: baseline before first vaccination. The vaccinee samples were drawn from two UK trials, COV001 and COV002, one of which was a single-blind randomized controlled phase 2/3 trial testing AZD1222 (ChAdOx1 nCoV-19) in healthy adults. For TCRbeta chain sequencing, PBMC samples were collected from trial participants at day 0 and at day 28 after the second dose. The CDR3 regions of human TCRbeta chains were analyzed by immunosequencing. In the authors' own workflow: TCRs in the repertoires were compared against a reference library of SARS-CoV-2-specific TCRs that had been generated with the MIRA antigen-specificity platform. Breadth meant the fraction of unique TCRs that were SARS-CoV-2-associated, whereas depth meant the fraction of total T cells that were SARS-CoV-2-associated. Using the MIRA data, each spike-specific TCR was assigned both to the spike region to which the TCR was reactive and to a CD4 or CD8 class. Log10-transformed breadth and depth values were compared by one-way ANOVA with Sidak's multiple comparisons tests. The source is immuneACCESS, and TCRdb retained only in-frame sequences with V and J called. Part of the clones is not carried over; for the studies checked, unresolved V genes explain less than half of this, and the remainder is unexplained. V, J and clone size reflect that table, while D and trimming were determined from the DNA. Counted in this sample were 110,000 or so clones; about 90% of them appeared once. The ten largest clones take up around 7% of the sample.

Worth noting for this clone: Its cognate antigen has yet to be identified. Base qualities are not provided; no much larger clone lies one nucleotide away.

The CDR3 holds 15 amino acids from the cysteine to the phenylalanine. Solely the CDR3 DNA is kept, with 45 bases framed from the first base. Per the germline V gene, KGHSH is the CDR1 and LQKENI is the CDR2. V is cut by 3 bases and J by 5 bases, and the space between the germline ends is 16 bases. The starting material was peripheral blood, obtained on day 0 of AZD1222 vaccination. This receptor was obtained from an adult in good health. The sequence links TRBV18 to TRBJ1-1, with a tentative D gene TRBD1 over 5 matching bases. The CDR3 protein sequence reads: CASSPSMPGGTEAFF. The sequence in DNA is TGTGCCAGCTCACCCTCAATGCCGGGGGGTACTGAAGCTTTCTTT.